A selection of T cell receptor beta chains follows, all from one sample in a study of identical twins. TCRdb re-derived calls from the 5' RACE reads in MiXCR, one entry per CDR3 protein. The profile shows 1.5 million to 2 million distinct CDR3 sequences, 25% to 35% of them singletons. What was sequenced was cord blood. The receptors come from a newborn girl in good health. Both conserved end residues are part of each CDR3. D genes are given only for firm matches. Some rows have no size entry. The others give once, few or many, or a class for an expanded clone.

TRBJ1-4 | TRBV7-2 | few | - | CASSPRPARPPEKLFF | TGTGCCAGCAGCCCGCGCCCTGCACGACCACCAGAAAAACTGTTTTTT
TRBJ2-7 | TRBV29-1 | many | - | CSVEEDGSYEQYF | TGCAGCGTCGAAGAGGACGGCTCCTACGAGCAGTACTTC
TRBJ2-6 | TRBV20-1 | few | - | CSASPGTSGANVLTF | TGCAGTGCTAGCCCAGGAACCTCTGGGGCCAACGTCCTGACTTTC
TRBJ1-2 | TRBV12-1 | few | - | CASSLYGRTGNSDKFYGYTF | TGTGCCAGCAGCTTGTATGGTCGTACCGGGAACAGCGACAAATTCTATGGCTACACCTTC
TRBJ2-1 | TRBV7-9 | - | - | CASSLARQSKGEQFF | TGTGCCAGCAGCTTAGCCAGACAGTCAAAGGGTGAGCAGTTCTTC
TRBJ2-3 | TRBV20-1 | few | TRBD2 | CSAGRAGGSTDTQYF | TGCAGTGCTGGGCGCGCGGGAGGTAGCACAGATACTCAGTATTTT
TRBJ1-2 | TRBV20-1 | - | - | CSASLWDGYTF | TGCAGTGCTAGTTTATGGGATGGCTACACCTTC
TRBJ2-1 | TRBV11-1 | - | - | CASSSKGYHNEQFF | TGTGCCAGCAGCTCCAAGGGCTACCACAATGAGCAGTTCTTC
TRBJ2-7 | TRBV5-5 | - | - | CASSDVTVVYEQYF | TGTGCCAGCAGCGACGTGACGGTGGTCTACGAGCAGTACTTC
TRBJ2-5 | TRBV29-1 | many | - | CSVEGTASGREQYF | TGCAGCGTTGAAGGGACGGCTTCTGGACGGGAGCAGTACTTC
TRBJ1-6 | TRBV28 | few | - | CASSQRLRNSPLHF | TGTGCCAGCAGTCAAAGGCTGAGGAATTCACCCCTCCACTTT
TRBJ1-6 | TRBV2 | few | - | CASSENPSNSPLHF | TGTGCCAGCAGTGAAAACCCGTCGAATTCACCCCTCCACTTT
TRBJ2-7 | TRBV10-3 | many | TRBD1 | CAISYGTGTPYEQYF | TGTGCCATCAGCTACGGGACAGGGACCCCCTACGAGCAGTACTTC
TRBJ2-5 | TRBV2 | - | - | CASSGTIQETQYF | TGTGCCAGCAGTGGGACAATCCAAGAGACCCAGTACTTC
TRBJ2-3 | TRBV12-5 | few | - | CATSLGGLAATDTQYF | TGTGCTACCTCATTGGGGGGGCTAGCGGCCACAGATACGCAGTATTTT
TRBJ1-5 | TRBV29-1 | few | - | CSVEKGLGQPQHF | TGCAGCGTTGAGAAGGGCCTGGGTCAGCCCCAGCATTTT
TRBJ2-1 | TRBV9 | few | TRBD2 | CASSETSGTNEQFF | TGTGCCAGCAGCGAAACTAGCGGGACGAATGAGCAGTTCTTC
TRBJ2-1 | TRBV7-2 | - | TRBD2 | CASSFVSGDPFEQFF | TGTGCCAGCAGCTTTGTTAGCGGGGACCCTTTTGAGCAGTTCTTC
TRBJ2-7 | TRBV20-1 | many | - | CSARDIQRGLTYEQYF | TGCAGTGCTAGAGATATACAACGGGGGCTTACCTACGAGCAGTACTTC
TRBJ2-3 | TRBV5-1 | few | TRBD2 | CASSPPDAGGNTQYF | TGCGCCAGCAGCCCACCGGATGCGGGAGGGAATACGCAGTATTTT
TRBJ2-3 | TRBV4-1 | - | - | CASSQWGTAGDTQYF | TGCGCCAGCAGCCAATGGGGAACCGCAGGAGATACGCAGTATTTT
TRBJ1-6 | TRBV4-2 | few | - | CASSQDPQGTGSPLHF | TGTGCCAGCAGCCAAGATCCCCAGGGGACCGGGTCACCCCTCCACTTT